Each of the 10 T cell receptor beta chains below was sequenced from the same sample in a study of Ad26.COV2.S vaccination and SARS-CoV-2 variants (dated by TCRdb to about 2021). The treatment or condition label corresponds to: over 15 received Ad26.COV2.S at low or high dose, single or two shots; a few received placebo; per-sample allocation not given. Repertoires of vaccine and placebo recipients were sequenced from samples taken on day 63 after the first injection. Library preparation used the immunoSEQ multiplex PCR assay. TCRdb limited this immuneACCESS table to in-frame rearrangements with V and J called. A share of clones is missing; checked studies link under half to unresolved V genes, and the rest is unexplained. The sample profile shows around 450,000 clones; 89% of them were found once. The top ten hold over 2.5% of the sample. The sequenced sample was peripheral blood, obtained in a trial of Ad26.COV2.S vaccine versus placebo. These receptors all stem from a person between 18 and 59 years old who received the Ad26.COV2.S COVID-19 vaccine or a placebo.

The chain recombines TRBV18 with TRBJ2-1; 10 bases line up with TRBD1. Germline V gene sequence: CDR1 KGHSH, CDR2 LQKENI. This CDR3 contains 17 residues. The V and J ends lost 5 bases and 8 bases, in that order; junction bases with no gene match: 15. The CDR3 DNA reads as TGTGCCAGCTCATCGATGCTGTCGGGACAGGGGCCAGATGAGCAGTTCTTC. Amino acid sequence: CASSSMLSGQGPDEQFF. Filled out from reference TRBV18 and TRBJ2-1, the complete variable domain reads NAGVMQNPRHLVRRRGQEARLRCSPMKGHSHVYWYRQLPEEGLKFMVYLQKENIIDESGMPKERFSAEFPKEGPSILRIQQVVRGDSAAYFCASSSMLSGQGPDEQFFGPGTRLTVL.

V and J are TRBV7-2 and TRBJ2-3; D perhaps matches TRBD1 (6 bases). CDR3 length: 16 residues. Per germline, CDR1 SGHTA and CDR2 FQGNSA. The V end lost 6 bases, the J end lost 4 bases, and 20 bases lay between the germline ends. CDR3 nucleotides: TGTGCCAGCAGTCACCGGGGCGCCAGGGGCCCAGATACGCAGTATTTT. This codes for CASSHRGARGPDTQYF.

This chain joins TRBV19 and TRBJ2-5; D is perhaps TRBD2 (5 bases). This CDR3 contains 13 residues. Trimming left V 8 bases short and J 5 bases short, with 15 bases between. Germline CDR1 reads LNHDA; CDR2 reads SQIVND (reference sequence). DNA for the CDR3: TGTGCCAGTTCGGGGTACCCACGCGAGACCCAGTACTTC. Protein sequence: CASSGYPRETQYF.

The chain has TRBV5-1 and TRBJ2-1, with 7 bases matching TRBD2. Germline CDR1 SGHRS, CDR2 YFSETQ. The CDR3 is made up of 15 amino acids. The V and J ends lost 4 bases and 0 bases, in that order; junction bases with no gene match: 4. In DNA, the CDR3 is TGCGCCAGCAGCGGGGTAGCGGGCTCCTACAATGAGCAGTTCTTC. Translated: CASSGVAGSYNEQFF.

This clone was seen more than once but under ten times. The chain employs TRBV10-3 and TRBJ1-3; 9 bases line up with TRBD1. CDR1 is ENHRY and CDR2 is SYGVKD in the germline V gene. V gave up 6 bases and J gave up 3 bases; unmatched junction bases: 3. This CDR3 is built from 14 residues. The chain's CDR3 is CAIRGQGGGNTIYF. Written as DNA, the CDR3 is TGTGCCATCAGGGGACAGGGAGGTGGAAACACCATATATTTT.

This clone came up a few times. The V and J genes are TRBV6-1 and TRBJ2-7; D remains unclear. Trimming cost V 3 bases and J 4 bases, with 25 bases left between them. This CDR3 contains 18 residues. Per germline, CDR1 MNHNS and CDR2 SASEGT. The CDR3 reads CASSDRTRDHSISYEQYV. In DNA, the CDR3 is TGTGCCAGCAGTGATCGGACCAGAGATCATAGCATCTCGTACGAGCAGTACGTC.

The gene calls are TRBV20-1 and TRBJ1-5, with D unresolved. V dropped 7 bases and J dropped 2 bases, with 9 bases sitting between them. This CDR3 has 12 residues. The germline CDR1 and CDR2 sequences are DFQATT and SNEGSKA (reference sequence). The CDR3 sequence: CSVSGGNQPQHF. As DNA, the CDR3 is TGCAGTGTTAGTGGAGGCAATCAGCCCCAGCATTTT.

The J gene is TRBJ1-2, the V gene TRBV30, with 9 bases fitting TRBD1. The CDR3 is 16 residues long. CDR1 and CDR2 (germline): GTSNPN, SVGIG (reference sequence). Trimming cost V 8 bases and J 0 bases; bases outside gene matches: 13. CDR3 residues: CALNRDRAEANYGYTF. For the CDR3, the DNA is TGTGCCCTGAACCGGGACAGGGCTGAAGCTAACTATGGCTACACCTTC.

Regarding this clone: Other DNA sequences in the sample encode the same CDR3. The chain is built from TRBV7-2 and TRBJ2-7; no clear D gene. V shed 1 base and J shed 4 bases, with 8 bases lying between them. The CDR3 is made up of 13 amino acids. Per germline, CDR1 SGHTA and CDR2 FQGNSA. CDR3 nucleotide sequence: TGTGCCAGCAGCTTAGGTATTAGTTACGAGCAGTACGTC. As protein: CASSLGISYEQYV.

CDR3 sequence: CATSTRDIYSGNTIYF. The CDR3 region has the DNA TGTGCCACCAGCACCAGGGACATATACTCTGGAAACACCATATATTTT. The genes are TRBV15 and TRBJ1-3; possibly TRBD1 for D (6 bases). Germline V CDR1 and CDR2: LNHNV, YYDKDF (reference sequence). V was shortened by 4 bases and J by 0 bases, with 13 bases between the two germline ends. The CDR3 extends over 16 amino acids.